This T cell receptor (beta chain) was profiled in a study of Graves' ophthalmopathy and Graves' hyperthyroidism. The germline V gene encodes CDR1 KGHDR and CDR2 SFDVKD. The CDR3 length is 15 residues. V was clipped by 3 bases and J by 3 bases; unmatched bases: 2. This clonotype was seen many times. Antigen unknown. General study findings and limits: In blood, most expanded thyroid clonotypes above 0.001 frequency were also detected. Sensitivity of approximately 88% and specificity of less than 82% were achieved when a 13-signature model separated ophthalmopathy from stable hyperthyroidism.

The study amplified TCR beta CDR3 regions using RNA transcripts. HTBI primers served in a first-round RT-PCR, which a second-round multiplex PCR followed. Each CDR3 protein is one row after TCRdb ran MiXCR on the multiplex PCR reads. This sample yields 660,000 or so distinct CDR3 sequences, of which roughly two fifths are seen a single time; roughly 3.5% belongs to the top ten. The diagnostic workup employed clinical symptoms, serum thyroxine, TRAb, thyroid ultrasound and orbital computed tomography. Fresh peripheral blood (about 10 ml) yielded the PBMCs. The specimen sequenced was peripheral blood. This chain connects TRBV24-1 to TRBJ2-2, with 8 nucleotides matching TRBD2. The TCR comes from an adult man with Graves' ophthalmopathy. CDR3 region: CATSDQLADTGELFF. CDR3 coding DNA: TGTGCCACCAGTGATCAACTAGCGGACACCGGGGAGCTGTTTTTT.